The sequence of this T cell receptor beta chain was determined in a study of CD8+CD57+ T cells in acquired aplastic anemia (dated by TCRdb to 2017 to 2018). Turning to the overall study: Extracted DNA from sorted CD4+ and CD8+ cells averaged around 3.5 ug, ranging from about 0.18 to 27.4 ug. A CD8+CD57+ expansion meant a frequency higher than the mean frequency seen in healthy subjects. Results the study describes overall, beyond this receptor: Patients and healthy controls showed no significant difference in CD8+ Simpson's diversity (P=0.060). Although 25 to 30 CD8+ CDR3 sequences were shared by patients and controls, these sequences appeared highly expressed in patients and within the immunodominant clones of patients.

Genomic DNA was used as template for profiling of TCR beta VDJ combinations and CDR3 sequences. An Illumina HiSeq 2000 was the platform used for TCR repertoire sequencing. The authors processed their data as follows. TRBV/TRBJ rearrangement plots, CDR3 size and DJ length profiles, and Simpson's diversity index were used to evaluate the repertoires. The most abundant DNA sequence in the deep sequencing data was taken as the immunodominant clone. CDR3 amino acid sequences were checked for sharing between subjects and were compared against published repertoires and the VDJdb database. The public reads were quality trimmed at Q25 with fastp and then assembled into clones with MiXCR by TCRdb, keeping productive beta chains. One record per CDR3 amino acid sequence lists the most common genes and DNA. Clone size and V and J calls follow TCRdb, not the original study. For this sample the table gives 150,000 to 200,000 distinct CDR3 sequences, of which 63% were detected only once. The top ten clonotypes cover approximately 40% of the sample.

Patients chosen for sequencing had shown expansion of CD8+CD57+ cells by flow cytometry. Every patient had a diagnosis of severe acquired aplastic anemia based on International Study of Aplastic Anemia and Agranulocytosis and Camitta criteria. No patient had received any therapy when blood was sampled. TCR repertoires of sorted CD4+ and CD8+ blood T cells from severe aplastic anemia patients and healthy subjects were deep-sequenced in the study. Patients were enrolled under clinicaltrials.gov protocols 00001620, 01623167, 00001397, 00071045, 00081523 and 00961064 in the USA. Ficoll-Paque density gradient centrifugation was used to isolate peripheral blood mononuclear cells. Before DNA extraction, CD4+ and CD8+ T cells were sorted by FACS or by magnetic beads. Trimmed from V: 7 bases; trimmed from J: 7 bases; junction bases lacking a gene match: 8. From the cysteine up to the phenylalanine, the CDR3 has a length of 13 residues. Just CDR3 DNA is preserved here, 39 bases in frame from base 1.

As for this clonotype: This clone's antigen is unknown. No base qualities exist here, and no much larger clone lies one base off it.

The chain uses TRBV12-3 or TRBV12-4 and TRBJ2-5, and 8 bases in between align with TRBD1. The sequenced sample was sorted CD4+, CD8+, or CD8+CD57+ T cells (not recorded which) from PBMCs. This TCR was sampled from a human donor with aplastic anemia. The DNA is as follows: TGTGCCAGCACTTCAGGGGGCGCGGGGACCCAGTACTTC. Its translation is CASTSGGAGTQYF.